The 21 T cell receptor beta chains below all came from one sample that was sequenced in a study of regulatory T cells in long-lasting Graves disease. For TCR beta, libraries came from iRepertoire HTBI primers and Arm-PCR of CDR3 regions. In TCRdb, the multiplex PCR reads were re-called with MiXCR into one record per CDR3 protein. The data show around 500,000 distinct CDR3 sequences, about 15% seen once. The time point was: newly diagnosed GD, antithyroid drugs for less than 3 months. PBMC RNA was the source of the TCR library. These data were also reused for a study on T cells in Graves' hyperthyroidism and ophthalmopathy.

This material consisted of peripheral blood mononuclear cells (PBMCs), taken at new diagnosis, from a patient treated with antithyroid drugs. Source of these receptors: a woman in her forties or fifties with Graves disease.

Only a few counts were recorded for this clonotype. The CDR3 here is CASSSHPPGTANEQFF. DNA for the CDR3: TGTGCCAGTAGTTCCCACCCCCCCGGGACAGCAAATGAGCAGTTCTTC. The V gene is TRBV19, the J gene TRBJ2-1; 7 positions agree with TRBD1. This CDR3 contains 16 residues. V gave up 5 bases and J gave up 7 bases; unmatched junction bases: 14. Germline CDR1 and CDR2: LNHDA and SQIVND (reference sequence).

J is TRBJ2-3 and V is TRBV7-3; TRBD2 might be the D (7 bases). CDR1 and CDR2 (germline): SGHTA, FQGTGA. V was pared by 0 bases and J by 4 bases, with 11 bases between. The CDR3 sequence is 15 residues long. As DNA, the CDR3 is TGTGCCAGCAGCTTAACGACGGGGGGCGCAGATACGCAGTATTTT. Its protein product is CASSLTTGGADTQYF.

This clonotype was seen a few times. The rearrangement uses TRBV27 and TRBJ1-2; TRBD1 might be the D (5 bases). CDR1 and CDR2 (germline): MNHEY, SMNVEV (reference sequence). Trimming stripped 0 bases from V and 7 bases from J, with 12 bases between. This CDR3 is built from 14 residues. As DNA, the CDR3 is TGTGCCAGCAGTTTATCGAGGGGAATAGGTGGCTACACCTTC. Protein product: CASSLSRGIGGYTF.

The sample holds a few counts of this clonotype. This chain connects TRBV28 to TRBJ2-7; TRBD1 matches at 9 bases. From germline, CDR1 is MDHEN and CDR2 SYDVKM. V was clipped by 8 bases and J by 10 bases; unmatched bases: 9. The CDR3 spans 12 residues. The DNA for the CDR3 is TGTGCCAGCGGACCCTGGACAGGGGCACAGTACTTC. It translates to CASGPWTGAQYF.

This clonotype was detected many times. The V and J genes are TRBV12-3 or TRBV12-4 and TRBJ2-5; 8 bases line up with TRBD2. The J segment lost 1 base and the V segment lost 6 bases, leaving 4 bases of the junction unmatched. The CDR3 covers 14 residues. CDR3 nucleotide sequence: TGTGCCAGCAGCCCCGGGGGGGCCCAAGAGACCCAGTACTTC. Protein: CASSPGGAQETQYF.

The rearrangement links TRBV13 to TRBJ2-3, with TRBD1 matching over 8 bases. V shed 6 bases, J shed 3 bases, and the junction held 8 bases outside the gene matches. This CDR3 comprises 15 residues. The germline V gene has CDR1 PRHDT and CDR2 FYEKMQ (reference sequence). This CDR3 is CASSYRNRGTDTQYF. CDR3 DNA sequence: TGTGCCAGCAGTTACCGCAACAGGGGGACAGATACGCAGTATTTT.

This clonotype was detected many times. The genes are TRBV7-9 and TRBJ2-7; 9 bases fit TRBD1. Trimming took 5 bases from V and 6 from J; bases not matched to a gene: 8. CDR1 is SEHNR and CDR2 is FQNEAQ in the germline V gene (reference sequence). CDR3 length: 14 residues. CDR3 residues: CASSDGTGLGEQYF. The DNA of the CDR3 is TGTGCCAGCAGCGACGGGACAGGGCTCGGCGAGCAGTACTTC.

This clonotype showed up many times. CDR3 nucleotides: TGTGCCAGCAGTGAAAGACAGGGGCTTAGCACAGATACGCAGTATTTT. It yields the protein CASSERQGLSTDTQYF. The chain links TRBV6-1 to TRBJ2-3; 8 bases map to TRBD1. The germline V gene encodes CDR1 MNHNS and CDR2 SASEGT. J lost 0 bases, V lost 2 bases, and 4 bases had no gene match. The CDR3 runs 16 residues.

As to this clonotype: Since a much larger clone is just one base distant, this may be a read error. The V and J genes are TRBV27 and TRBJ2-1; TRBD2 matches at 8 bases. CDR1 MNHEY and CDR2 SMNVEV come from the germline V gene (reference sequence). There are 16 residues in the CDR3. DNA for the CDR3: TGTGCCAGCAGTTTATACGGGGGGGCCTTCTACAATGAGCAGCTCTTC. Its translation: CASSLYGGAFYNEQLF.

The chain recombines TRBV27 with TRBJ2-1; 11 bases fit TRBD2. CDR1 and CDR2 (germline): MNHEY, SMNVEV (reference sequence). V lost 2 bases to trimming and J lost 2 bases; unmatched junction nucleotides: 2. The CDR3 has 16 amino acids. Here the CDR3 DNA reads TGTGCCAGCAGTTTAAATAGCGGGGGGGCCTACAATGAGCAGTTCTTC. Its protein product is CASSLNSGGAYNEQFF.

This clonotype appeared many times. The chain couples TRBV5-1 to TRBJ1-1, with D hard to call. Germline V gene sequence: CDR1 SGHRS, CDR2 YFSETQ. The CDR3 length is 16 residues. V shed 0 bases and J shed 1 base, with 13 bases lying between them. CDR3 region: CASSLGRVVKNTEAFF. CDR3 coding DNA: TGCGCCAGCAGCTTGGGAAGGGTCGTTAAGAACACTGAAGCTTTCTTT. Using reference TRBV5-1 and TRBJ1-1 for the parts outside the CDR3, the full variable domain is KAGVTQTPRYLIKTRGQQVTLSCSPISGHRSVSWYQQTPGQGLQFLFEYFSETQRNKGNFPGRFSGRQFSNSRSEMNVSTLELGDSALYLCASSLGRVVKNTEAFFGQGTRLTVV.

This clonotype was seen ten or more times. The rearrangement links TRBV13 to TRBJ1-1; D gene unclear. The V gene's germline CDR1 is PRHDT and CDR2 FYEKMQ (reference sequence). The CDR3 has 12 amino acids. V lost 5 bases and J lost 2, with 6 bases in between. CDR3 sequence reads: CASSKLNTEAFF. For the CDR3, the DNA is TGTGCCAGCAGCAAACTAAACACTGAAGCTTTCTTT.

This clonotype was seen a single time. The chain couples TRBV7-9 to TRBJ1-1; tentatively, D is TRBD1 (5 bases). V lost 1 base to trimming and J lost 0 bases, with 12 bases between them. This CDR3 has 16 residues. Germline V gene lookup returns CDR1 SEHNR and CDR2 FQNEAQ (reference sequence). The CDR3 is CASSLGGATVNTEAFF. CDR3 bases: TGTGCCAGCAGCTTAGGCGGCGCGACAGTGAACACTGAAGCTTTCTTT.

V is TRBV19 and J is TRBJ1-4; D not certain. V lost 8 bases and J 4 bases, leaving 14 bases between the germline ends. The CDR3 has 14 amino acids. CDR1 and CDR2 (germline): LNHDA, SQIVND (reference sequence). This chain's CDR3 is CASRPAANNEKLFF. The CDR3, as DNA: TGTGCCAGTCGCCCGGCCGCTAATAATGAAAAACTGTTTTTT.

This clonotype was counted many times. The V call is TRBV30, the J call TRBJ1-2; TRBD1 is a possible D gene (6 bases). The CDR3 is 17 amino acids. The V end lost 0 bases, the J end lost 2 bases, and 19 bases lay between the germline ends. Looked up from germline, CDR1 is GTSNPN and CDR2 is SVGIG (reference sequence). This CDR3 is CAWSVPWGAKDNYGYTF. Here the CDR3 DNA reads TGTGCCTGGAGTGTACCGTGGGGGGCGAAAGACAACTATGGCTACACCTTC.

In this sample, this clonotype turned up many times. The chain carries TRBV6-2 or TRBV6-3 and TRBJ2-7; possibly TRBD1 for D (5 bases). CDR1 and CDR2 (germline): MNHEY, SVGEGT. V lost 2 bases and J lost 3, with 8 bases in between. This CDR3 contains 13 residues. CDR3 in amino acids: CASSYGADYEQYF. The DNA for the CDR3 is TGTGCCAGCAGTTACGGGGCTGACTACGAGCAGTACTTC.

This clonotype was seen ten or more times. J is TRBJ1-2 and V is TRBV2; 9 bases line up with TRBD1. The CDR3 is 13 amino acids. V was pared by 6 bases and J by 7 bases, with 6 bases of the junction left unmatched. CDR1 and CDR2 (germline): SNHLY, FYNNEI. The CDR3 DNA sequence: TGTGCCAGCAGCTTACAGGGGGCCAGTGGCTACACCTTC. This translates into CASSLQGASGYTF.

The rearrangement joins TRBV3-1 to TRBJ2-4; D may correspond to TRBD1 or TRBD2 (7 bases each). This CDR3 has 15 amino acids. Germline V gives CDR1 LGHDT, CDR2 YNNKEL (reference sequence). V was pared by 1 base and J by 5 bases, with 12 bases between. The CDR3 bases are TGTGCCAGCAGCCAAGCCCCAGGGGGGGAAAACATTCAGTACTTC. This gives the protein CASSQAPGGENIQYF.

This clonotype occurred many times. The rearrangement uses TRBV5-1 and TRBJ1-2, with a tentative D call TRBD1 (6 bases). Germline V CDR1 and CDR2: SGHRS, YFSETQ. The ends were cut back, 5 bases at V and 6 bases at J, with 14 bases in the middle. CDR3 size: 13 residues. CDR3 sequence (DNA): TGCGCCAGCAGTTTTGACAGGAACAATGGCTACACCTTC. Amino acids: CASSFDRNNGYTF.

The CDR3 DNA follows: TGCGCCAGCAGCCAAGTCGAGCGGGGGGGCCGAGGCACAGATACGCAGTATTTT. Translating gives CASSQVERGGRGTDTQYF. The chain carries TRBV4-1 and TRBJ2-3, with TRBD2 matching 10 bases. The junction had 8 bases not matched to a gene; V was cut back by 1 base and J by 1 base. This CDR3 contains 18 residues. Germline CDR1 is MGHRA and CDR2 is YSYEKL.

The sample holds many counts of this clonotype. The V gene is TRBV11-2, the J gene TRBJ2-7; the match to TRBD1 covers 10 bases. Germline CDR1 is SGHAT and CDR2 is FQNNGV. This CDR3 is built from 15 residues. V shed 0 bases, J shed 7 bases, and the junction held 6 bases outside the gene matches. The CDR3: CASSLEGTGALEQYF. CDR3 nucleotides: TGTGCCAGCAGCTTAGAAGGGACAGGGGCGTTGGAGCAGTACTTC. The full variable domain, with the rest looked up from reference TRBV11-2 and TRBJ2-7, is EAGVAQSPRYKIIEKRQSVAFWCNPISGHATLYWYQQILGQGPKLLIQFQNNGVVDDSQLPKDRFSAERLKGVDSTLKIQPAKLEDSAVYLCASSLEGTGALEQYFGPGTRLTVT.